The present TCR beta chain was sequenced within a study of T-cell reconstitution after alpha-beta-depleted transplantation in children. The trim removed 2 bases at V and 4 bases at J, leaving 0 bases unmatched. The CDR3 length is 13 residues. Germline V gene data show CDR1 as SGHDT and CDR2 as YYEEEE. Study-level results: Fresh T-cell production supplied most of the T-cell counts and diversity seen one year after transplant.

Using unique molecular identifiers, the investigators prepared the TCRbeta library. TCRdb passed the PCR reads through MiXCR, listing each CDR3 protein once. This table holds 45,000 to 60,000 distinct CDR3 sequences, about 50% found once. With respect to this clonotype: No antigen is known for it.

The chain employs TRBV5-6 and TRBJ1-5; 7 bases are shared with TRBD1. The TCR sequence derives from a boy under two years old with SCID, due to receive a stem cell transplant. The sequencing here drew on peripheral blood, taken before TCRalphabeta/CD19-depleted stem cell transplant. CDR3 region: CASSLQGNQPQHF. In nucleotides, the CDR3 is TGTGCCAGCAGCTTACAGGGGAATCAGCCCCAGCATTTT.